This T cell receptor beta chain came from a study of molecular identifiers for immune sequencing clone quantification. TCRdb processed the PCR reads anew with MiXCR; each CDR3 protein has one entry. The sample contains tens of thousands of distinct CDR3 sequences, approximately 23% of which appear only once. V lost 3 bases and J lost 1, with 12 bases in between. This CDR3 is 15 amino acids long. From germline, CDR1 is LNHDA and CDR2 SQIVND (reference sequence). V is TRBV19 and J is TRBJ1-1, with D tentatively TRBD1 (5 bases). The receptor was derived from a human donor in good health. Some libraries in this study had Jurkat cell RNA spiked in. The sample taken for sequencing was naive CD8+ T cells from blood, with Jurkat cell RNA spiked in. The subset denotes: FACS-sorted CD8+CD4-CCR7+CD45RA+ naive T cells. CDR3 DNA: TGTGCCAGTAGTATTCTGGCCGGGGCGAACACTGAAGCTTTCTTT. Residues: CASSILAGANTEAFF.